A selection of T cell receptor beta chains follows, all from one sample in a study of Ad26.COV2.S vaccination and SARS-CoV-2 variants. The assay was immunoSEQ multiplex PCR, and TCRdb's table has in-frame clones only and misses some. The sample lists about 400,000 clones; approximately 92% were seen once. The sequencing used peripheral blood, collected in a trial of Ad26.COV2.S vaccine versus placebo. These receptors all come from a person between 18 and 65 years old who received the Ad26.COV2.S COVID-19 vaccine or a placebo. Both conserved end residues are part of each CDR3. A D gene is named only where the DNA matches it firmly. Size tells how often a clone was seen (once, few, many) or the class of an expanded clone, and some rows leave it out.

D	V	J	size	CDR3	DNA
NA	TRBV3-1/TRBV3-2	TRBJ2-2	NA	CASSQSPGELFF	TGTGCCAGCAGCCAATCGCCCGGGGAGCTGTTTTTT
NA	TRBV18	TRBJ1-6	NA	CASSPQRSSYNSPLHF	TGTGCCAGCTCCCCCCAAAGGAGCTCCTATAATTCACCCCTCCACTTT
NA	TRBV28	TRBJ2-1	NA	CASTRGHYNEQFF	TGTGCCAGCACCCGCGGGCACTACAATGAGCAGTTCTTC
NA	TRBV18	TRBJ1-4	NA	CASSPKGYEKLFF	TGTGCCAGCTCACCAAAGGGGTACGAAAAACTGTTTTTT
NA	TRBV19	TRBJ1-5	NA	CASSIFPNGNQPQHF	TGTGCCAGTAGTATATTTCCTAATGGCAATCAGCCCCAGCATTTT
NA	TRBV5-1	TRBJ2-7	NA	CASSAGYRGSPHEQYF	TGCGCCAGCAGCGCGGGGTACAGGGGTTCTCCCCACGAGCAGTACTTC
NA	TRBV18	TRBJ2-5	once	CASSPIQGQRYQETQYF	TGTGCCAGCTCACCCATCCAGGGACAAAGGTACCAAGAGACCCAGTACTTC
TRBD1	TRBV25-1	TRBJ2-5	NA	CASSDGGQGRKTQYF	TGTGCCAGCAGTGATGGGGGACAGGGGAGGAAGACCCAGTACTTC
NA	TRBV7-2	TRBJ1-1	NA	CASSSLQISTEAFF	TGTGCCAGCAGCTCATTACAGATCTCCACTGAAGCTTTCTTT
NA	TRBV4-1	TRBJ2-7	NA	CASSQVGPFVEQYF	TGCGCCAGCAGCCAAGTCGGACCCTTCGTCGAGCAGTACTTC
NA	TRBV30	TRBJ2-7	NA	CAWSALGYEQYF	TGTGCCTGGAGCGCCCTCGGCTACGAGCAGTACTTC
NA	TRBV7-9	TRBJ1-3	NA	CASSSSGGVADTIYF	TGTGCCAGCAGCTCCTCCGGAGGGGTGGCGGACACCATATATTTT
NA	TRBV4-3	TRBJ2-3	NA	CASSPVRGADTQYF	TGCGCCAGCAGCCCCGTGCGGGGAGCAGATACGCAGTATTTT
NA	TRBV19	TRBJ2-3	NA	CASSMGRPDTQYF	TGTGCCAGTAGTATGGGACGACCAGATACGCAGTATTTT